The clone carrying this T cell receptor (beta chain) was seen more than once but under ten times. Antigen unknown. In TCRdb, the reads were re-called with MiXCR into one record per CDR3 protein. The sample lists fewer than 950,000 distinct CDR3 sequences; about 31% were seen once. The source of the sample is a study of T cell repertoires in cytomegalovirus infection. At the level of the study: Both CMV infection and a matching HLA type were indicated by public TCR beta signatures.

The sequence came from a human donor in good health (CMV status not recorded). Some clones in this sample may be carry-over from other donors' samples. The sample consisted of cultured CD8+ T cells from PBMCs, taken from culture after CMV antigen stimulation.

CDR3 sequence: CASSPWSTGSNEQFF. DNA of the CDR3: TGTGCCAGCAGCCCGTGGTCGACAGGGAGCAATGAGCAGTTCTTC. The V gene is TRBV28, the J gene TRBJ2-1; TRBD1 agrees at 7 bases. The CDR3 runs to 15 residues. Germline-derived CDR1 and CDR2 are MDHEN and SYDVKM. Germline trimming cut 6 bases from V and 6 bases from J; bases unmatched to any gene: 11.